One and the same sample provided the 4 T cell receptor beta chains below, sequenced in a study of cytomegalovirus exposure and HLA in healthy donors. This table comes from immunoSEQ multiplex PCR, and its TCRdb copy is limited to in-frame clones, with some not included. The table records fewer than 85,000 clones, 96% of them present only once. Sequenced: PBMCs. These TCRs come from a young woman in good health and CMV-seronegative.

V and J are TRBV7-2 and TRBJ2-1; 8 bases line up with TRBD2. The V and J ends lost 5 bases and 2 bases, in that order; junction bases with no gene match: 14. Germline V CDR1 and CDR2: SGHTA, FQGNSA. The CDR3 is 18 residues long. CDR3: CASSLRKRETSAYNEQFF. The CDR3 coding sequence is TGTGCCAGCAGCCTTCGCAAACGTGAGACTAGCGCCTACAATGAGCAGTTCTTC.

V gene TRBV4-1 combines with J gene TRBJ1-1; a weak D match, TRBD1 (6 bases). V lost 0 bases and J 1 base, leaving 9 bases between the germline ends. The CDR3 is 15 amino acids. Germline V gene data show CDR1 as MGHRA and CDR2 as YSYEKL. DNA of the CDR3: TGCGCCAGCAGCCAAGAACGGGGACAGAACACTGAAGCTTTCTTT. It translates to CASSQERGQNTEAFF.

This sequence joins TRBV27 and TRBJ2-2; D might be TRBD1 (6 bases). Trimming stripped 5 bases from V and 7 bases from J, with 14 bases between. The CDR3 has 14 residues. Germline loops: CDR1 MNHEY, CDR2 SMNVEV (reference sequence). CDR3 region: CASSPGTNLGELFF. DNA for the CDR3: TGTGCCAGCAGTCCTGGGACAAACCTCGGGGAGCTGTTTTTT.

This clone occurred a few times. CDR3 amino acids: CASSVGKIYGYTF. CDR3 bases: TGTGCCAGCAGTGTGGGCAAGATTTATGGCTACACCTTC. J is TRBJ1-2 and V is TRBV6-5, with D hard to call. CDR3 length: 13 residues. Trimming removed 5 bases at V and 5 bases at J, with 12 bases between. In germline, CDR1 is MNHEY, CDR2 SVGAGI.